One sample yielded the 5 T cell receptor beta chains listed below, sequenced in a study of blood T cells in healthy people across ages. The use of a sample-barcoded 5' primer and a J-beta primer mix characterized a second PCR of roughly 6 to 11 cycles. TCRdb analysed the 5' RACE reads with MiXCR anew, one entry per CDR3 protein. The sample shows hundreds of thousands of distinct CDR3 sequences, nearly 60% of them seen only once. The sample was blood. These receptors originate from a man under 40 in good health.

This clonotype was observed a handful of times. The chain uses TRBV29-1 and TRBJ2-1; no firm D call. V lost 5 bases, J lost 6 bases, and 14 bases lay in between. Germline V gene sequence: CDR1 SQVTM, CDR2 ANQGSEA. This CDR3 region has 13 residues. The CDR3 DNA sequence: TGCAGCGTTCCGGTCGAGCCTTCCAATGAGCAGTTCTTC. This sequence encodes CSVPVEPSNEQFF.

This clonotype showed up just once. The rearrangement joins TRBV5-1 to TRBJ2-1; a weak D match, TRBD2 (5 bases). The closer fit of TRBJ2-7 to the DNA end suggests the J call may be wrong. In germline, CDR1 is SGHRS, CDR2 YFSETQ. This CDR3 region has 15 residues. CDR3 coding DNA: TGCGCCAGCAGCATACTAGTGCGCTCCTACAATGAGCAGTACTTC. It translates to CASSILVRSYNEQYF.

There are a few counts of this clonotype. J is TRBJ2-1 and V is TRBV2; D remains unclear. The length of the CDR3 is 12 residues. Germline loops: CDR1 SNHLY, CDR2 FYNNEI. V lost 4 bases and J lost 5, with 6 bases in between. The CDR3 coding sequence is TGTGCCAGCAGTGTAACAGACAATGAGCAGTTCTTC. Translation: CASSVTDNEQFF.

The chain recombines TRBV7-2 with TRBJ2-2; 7 positions match TRBD2. With V trimmed by 1 base and J by 4 bases, 12 bases remained unmatched. The CDR3 totals 18 residues. Germline CDR1 and CDR2: SGHTA and FQGNSA. Written as DNA, the CDR3 is TGTGCCAGCAGCTTAGATCTCGTGGCGGGGGTGCGCACCGGGGAGCTGTTTTTT. Encoded protein: CASSLDLVAGVRTGELFF.

The CDR3 nucleotides are TGTGCCAGCAGCGCCTATGGGGATACGCAGTATTTT. Protein product: CASSAYGDTQYF. The chain combines TRBV11-2 with TRBJ2-3, with D hard to call. Germline V lookup: CDR1 SGHAT, CDR2 FQNNGV. The CDR3 is 12 amino acids. Trimming cost V 5 bases and J 6 bases, with 9 bases left between them.